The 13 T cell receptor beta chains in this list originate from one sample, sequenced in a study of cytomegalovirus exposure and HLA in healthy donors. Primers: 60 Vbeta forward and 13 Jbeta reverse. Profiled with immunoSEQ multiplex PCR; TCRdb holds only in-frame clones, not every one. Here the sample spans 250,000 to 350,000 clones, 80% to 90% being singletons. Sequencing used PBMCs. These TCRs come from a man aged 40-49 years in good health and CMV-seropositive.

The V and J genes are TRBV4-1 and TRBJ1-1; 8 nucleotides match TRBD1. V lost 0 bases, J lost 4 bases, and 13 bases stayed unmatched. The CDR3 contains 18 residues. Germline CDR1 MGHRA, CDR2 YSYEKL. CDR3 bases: TGCGCCAGCAGCCAAGATGCAGGGGGCCTCTACAAGAGCACTGAAGCTTTCTTT. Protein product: CASSQDAGGLYKSTEAFF.

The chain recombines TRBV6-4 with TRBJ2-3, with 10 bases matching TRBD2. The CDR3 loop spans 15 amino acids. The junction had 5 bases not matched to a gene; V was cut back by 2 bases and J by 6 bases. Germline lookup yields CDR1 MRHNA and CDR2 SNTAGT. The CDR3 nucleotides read TGTGCCAGCAGTGACCTGGCTAGCGGGAGCGATACGCAGTATTTT. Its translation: CASSDLASGSDTQYF.

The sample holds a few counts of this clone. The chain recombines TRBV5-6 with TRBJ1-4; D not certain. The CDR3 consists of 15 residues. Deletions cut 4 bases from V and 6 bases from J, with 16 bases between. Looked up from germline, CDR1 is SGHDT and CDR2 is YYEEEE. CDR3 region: CASSERRASDEKLFF. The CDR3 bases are TGTGCCAGCAGCGAAAGGCGAGCGTCCGATGAAAAACTGTTTTTT.

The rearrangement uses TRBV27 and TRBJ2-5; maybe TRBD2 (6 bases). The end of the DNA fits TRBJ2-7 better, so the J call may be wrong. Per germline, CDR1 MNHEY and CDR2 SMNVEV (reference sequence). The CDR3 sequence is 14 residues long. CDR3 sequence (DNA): TGTGCCAGCAGTTTAGGCGGGAACTCCTACGAGCAGTACTTC. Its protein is CASSLGGNSYEQYF.

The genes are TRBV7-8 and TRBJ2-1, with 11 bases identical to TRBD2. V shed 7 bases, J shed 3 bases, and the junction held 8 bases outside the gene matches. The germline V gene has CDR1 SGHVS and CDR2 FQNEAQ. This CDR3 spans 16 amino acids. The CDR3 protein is CASKTGLAGRYNEQFF. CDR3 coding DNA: TGTGCCAGCAAGACAGGACTAGCGGGCCGCTACAATGAGCAGTTCTTC.

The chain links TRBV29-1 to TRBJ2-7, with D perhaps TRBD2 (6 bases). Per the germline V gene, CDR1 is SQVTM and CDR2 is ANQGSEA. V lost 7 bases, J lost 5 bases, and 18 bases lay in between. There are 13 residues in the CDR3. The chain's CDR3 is CSASGVLAHEQYF. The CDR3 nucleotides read TGCAGCGCGTCCGGGGTACTAGCCCACGAGCAGTACTTC.

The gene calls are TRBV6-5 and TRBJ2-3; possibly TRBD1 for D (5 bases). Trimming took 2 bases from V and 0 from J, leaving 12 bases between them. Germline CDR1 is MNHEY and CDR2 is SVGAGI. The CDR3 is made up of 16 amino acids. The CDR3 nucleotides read TGTGCCAGCAGTTACGTGACAGATTCTAGCACAGATACGCAGTATTTT. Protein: CASSYVTDSSTDTQYF.

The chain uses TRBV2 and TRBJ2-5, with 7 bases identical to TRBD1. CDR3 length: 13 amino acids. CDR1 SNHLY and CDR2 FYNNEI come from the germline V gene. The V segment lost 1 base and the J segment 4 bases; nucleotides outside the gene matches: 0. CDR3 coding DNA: TGTGCCAGCAGTGAAGACAGGGGAGAGACCCAGTACTTC. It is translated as CASSEDRGETQYF.

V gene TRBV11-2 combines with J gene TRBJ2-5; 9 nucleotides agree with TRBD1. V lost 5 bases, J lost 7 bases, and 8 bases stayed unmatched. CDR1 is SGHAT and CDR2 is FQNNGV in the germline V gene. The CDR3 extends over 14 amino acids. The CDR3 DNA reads TGTGCCAGCAGCCCGGGACAGGGCTTAGGGACCCAGTACTTC. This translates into CASSPGQGLGTQYF.

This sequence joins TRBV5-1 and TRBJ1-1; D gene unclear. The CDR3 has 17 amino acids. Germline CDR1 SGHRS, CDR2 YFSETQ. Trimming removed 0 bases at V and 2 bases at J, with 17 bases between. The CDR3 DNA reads TGCGCCAGCAGCTTGGGTTCTGGGCCCCCTTTAAACACTGAAGCTTTCTTT. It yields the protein CASSLGSGPPLNTEAFF.

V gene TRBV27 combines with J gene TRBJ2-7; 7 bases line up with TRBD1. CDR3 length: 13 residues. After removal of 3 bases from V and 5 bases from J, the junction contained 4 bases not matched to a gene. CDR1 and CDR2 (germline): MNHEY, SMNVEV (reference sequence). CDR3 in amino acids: CASSFDRAHEQYF. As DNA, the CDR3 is TGTGCCAGCAGTTTCGACAGGGCCCACGAGCAGTACTTC.

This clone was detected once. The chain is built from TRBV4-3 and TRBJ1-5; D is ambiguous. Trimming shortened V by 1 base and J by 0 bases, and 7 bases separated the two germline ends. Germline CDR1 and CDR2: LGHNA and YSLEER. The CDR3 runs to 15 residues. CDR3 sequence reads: CASSQAGYSNQPQHF. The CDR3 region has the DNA TGCGCCAGCAGCCAAGCGGGTTATAGCAATCAGCCCCAGCATTTT.

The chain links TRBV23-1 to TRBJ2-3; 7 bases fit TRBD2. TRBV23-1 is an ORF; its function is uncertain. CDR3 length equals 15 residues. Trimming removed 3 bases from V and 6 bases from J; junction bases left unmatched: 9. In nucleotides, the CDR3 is TGCGCCAGCAGTCATCCTCGCGGGGGTATCGATACGCAGTATTTT. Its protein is CASSHPRGGIDTQYF.